This is a list of T cell receptor beta chains from one sample in a study of CD8+CD57+ T cells in acquired aplastic anemia. TCRdb independently ran MiXCR on the reads; one entry per CDR3 protein. Altogether under 200,000 distinct CDR3 sequences are present, around 40% being singletons, with the ten largest covering over 0.95%. Sequences were obtained from sorted CD4+, CD8+, or CD8+CD57+ T cells (not recorded which) from PBMCs. The receptor source for this set is a human donor in good health. Both conserved end residues are part of each CDR3. Each record gives: D gene, V gene, clone size, J gene, CDR3 DNA, CDR3 protein. A D gene is named only where the DNA matches it firmly. Expanded clones are given a class, and other clones once, few, many or no size at all.

TRBD2	TRBV6-1	few	TRBJ2-1	TGTGCCAGCAACACTAGGACTAGCGGGACCTACAATGAGCAGTTCTTC	CASNTRTSGTYNEQFF
TRBD2	TRBV10-3	many	TRBJ2-5	TGTGCCATCAGTGAGATCGGGGGGGGCGGAGAGACCCAGTACTTC	CAISEIGGGGETQYF
TRBD2	TRBV7-9	-	TRBJ2-1	TGTTCCGAACGGGGGGGGTCCAATGAGCAGTTCTTC	CSERGGSNEQFF
TRBD1	TRBV29-1	-	TRBJ1-1	TGCAGCGTGGCGGGACAGGAGAACACTGAAGCTTTCTTT	CSVAGQENTEAFF
TRBD2	TRBV10-1	-	TRBJ2-7	TGCGCCAGCAGTGAGTGGAGCGGGAGGGCCCTCTCCTACGAGCAGTACTTC	CASSEWSGRALSYEQYF
-	TRBV13	many	TRBJ2-5	TGTGCCAGCAGCTTAGGAGGGGCTGGAGAGACCCAGTACTTC	CASSLGGAGETQYF
TRBD2	TRBV10-3	-	TRBJ2-2	TGTGCCATCAGCGCCCCGGGACTAGCGGGAGCAAGGGAGCTGTTTTTT	CAISAPGLAGARELFF
TRBD2	TRBV28	few	TRBJ2-7	TGTGCCAGCAGTCCACCAGCGGGAGACTCTCCTTGGAACGAGCAGTACTTC	CASSPPAGDSPWNEQYF
TRBD2	TRBV4-3	-	TRBJ2-1	TGCGCCAGCAGCCAGGTCGCCAGCGGGGGAACCCGTGGGGTACACGATGAGCAGTTCTTC	CASSQVASGGTRGVHDEQFF
-	TRBV20-1	many	TRBJ1-5	TGCAGTGCCTCGGACGGTGGTCAGCCCCAGCATTTT	CSASDGGQPQHF
-	TRBV28	-	TRBJ2-1	TGTGCCAGCAGTCGAGGAGTTAAGGGGTACGAGCAGTTCTTC	CASSRGVKGYEQFF
-	TRBV2	-	TRBJ2-7	TGTGCCAGCAGATACGCCACGTCCTACGAGCAGTACTTC	CASRYATSYEQYF
-	TRBV6-1	-	TRBJ1-1	TGTGCCAGCAGTGAAGAACAGGCAGGAGGCACTGAAGCTTTCTTT	CASSEEQAGGTEAFF
-	TRBV7-8	-	TRBJ1-3	TGTGCCAGCAGCTTACCCGTGAGCTCTGGAAACACCATATATTTT	CASSLPVSSGNTIYF
-	TRBV7-6	-	TRBJ2-2	TGTGCCAGCAGCCCGGGGACGGCAGGGGAACACACCGGGGAGCTGTTTTTT	CASSPGTAGEHTGELFF
-	TRBV7-3	many	TRBJ1-1	TGTGCCAGCAGCTTAACGGGTTACACTGAAGCTTTCTTT	CASSLTGYTEAFF
TRBD1	TRBV10-3	-	TRBJ1-2	TGTGCCAGCAGTACCCGACAGGGGAAGGACGCGAAGTACGGCTACACCTTC	CASSTRQGKDAKYGYTF
-	TRBV10-1	-	TRBJ1-2	TGCGCCAGCAGTGAAGTGGACAGTCACCACACCTTC	CASSEVDSHHTF
-	TRBV24-1	many	TRBJ1-5	TGTGCCACCAGTGGGCCAAATCAGCCCCAGCATTTT	CATSGPNQPQHF
-	TRBV7-2	few	TRBJ2-1	TGTGCCAGCAGCTCCCAGGGTTATGAGCAGTTCTTC	CASSSQGYEQFF
-	TRBV7-8	many	TRBJ2-6	TGTGCCAGCGGGGGGCATGGTGGGGTCTCTGGGGCCAACGTCCTGACTTTC	CASGGHGGVSGANVLTF
-	TRBV18	-	TRBJ1-1	TGTGCCAACTCACCGGGGGGGCGCACTGAAGCTTTCTTT	CANSPGGRTEAFF
-	TRBV7-2	-	TRBJ2-7	TGTGCCAGCAGCTTAGGCGCCAGAGACTACGAGCAGTACTTC	CASSLGARDYEQYF
-	TRBV2	few	TRBJ2-5	TGTGCCAGCAGTGGCGAGAGGGGAGTCCAAGAGACCCAGTACTTC	CASSGERGVQETQYF
-	TRBV5-1	-	TRBJ2-3	TGCGCCAGCAGCCCGACAGATACGCAGTATTTT	CASSPTDTQYF
TRBD2	TRBV24-1	-	TRBJ2-1	TGTGCCACCAGTGACTGGTCGGGGGGGGGTGGTGAGCAGTTCTTC	CATSDWSGGGGEQFF
TRBD2	TRBV10-1	many	TRBJ2-1	TGCGCCAGCAGTTCGACTAGCGGGAGACCTTACAATGAGCAGTTCTTC	CASSSTSGRPYNEQFF
TRBD1	TRBV5-1	many	TRBJ2-7	TGCGCCAGCAGCTTGGCCGGGACAGGGTCCGACGAGCAGTACTTC	CASSLAGTGSDEQYF
-	TRBV19	-	TRBJ1-3	TGTGCCAGTAGTGACCGGGACAAGAGGGGTAACACCATATATTTT	CASSDRDKRGNTIYF
TRBD1	TRBV10-1	-	TRBJ2-7	TGCGCCAGCAGCGATGCCGGGACAGGTGTTTTCAAGCAGTACTTC	CASSDAGTGVFKQYF
-	TRBV29-1	once	TRBJ1-4	TGCAGCGTTGTGAGTCAGACTAATGAAAAACTGCTTTTT	CSVVSQTNEKLLF
TRBD2	TRBV20-1	-	TRBJ2-7	TGCAGTGCTAGGGGCGGGAGCGAGCAGTACTTC	CSARGGSEQYF
-	TRBV20-1	-	TRBJ2-1	TGCAGTGCTAGAGATGTGAGCGGCCACTACAATGAGCAGTTCTTC	CSARDVSGHYNEQFF
-	TRBV10-1	few	TRBJ2-3	TGCGCCAGCAGTGAGCTACGGGACCTCACAGATACGCAGTATTTT	CASSELRDLTDTQYF
TRBD1	TRBV10-3	many	TRBJ1-1	TGTGCCATCAGTCCCGGGACAGCCGACACTGAAGCTTTCTTT	CAISPGTADTEAFF
TRBD1	TRBV20-1	many	TRBJ2-1	TGCAGTGCTAGTGACAGGGGCTCCTACAATGAGCAGTTCTTC	CSASDRGSYNEQFF
-	TRBV25-1	many	TRBJ1-1	TGTGCCAGCTCCAGGAGGAGTGAAGCTTTCTTT	CASSRRSEAFF
-	TRBV2	many	TRBJ2-5	TGTGCCAGCACCGAACGCCGGGACCCTACGCATTTATACCAAGAGACCCAGTACTTC	CASTERRDPTHLYQETQYF
-	TRBV12-3/TRBV12-4	medium-sized	TRBJ1-1	TGTGCCAGCAGTTATCGTCGCAGCGGGAACACTGAAGCTTTCTTT	CASSYRRSGNTEAFF
TRBD2	TRBV2	few	TRBJ2-1	TGTGCCAGCAGTGATAGCGGGAGGGCCTACAATGAGCAGTTCTTC	CASSDSGRAYNEQFF
-	TRBV19	many	TRBJ2-1	TGTGCCACCCACGACCAAGGGGGGCAGGATGAGCAGTTCTTC	CATHDQGGQDEQFF
TRBD1	TRBV5-8	many	TRBJ2-7	TGTGCCAGCAGCTTGGCCGGGACAGGGCTTAACGAGCAGTACTTC	CASSLAGTGLNEQYF
-	TRBV24-1	-	TRBJ2-2	TGTGCCACCAGTGGGCCGTCGGCAGGGCCTACCGGGGAGCTGTTTTTT	CATSGPSAGPTGELFF
TRBD1	TRBV24-1	-	TRBJ2-7	TGTGCCACCAGTGACTCCAGGGGGCTCGCCTACGAGCAGTACTTC	CATSDSRGLAYEQYF
-	TRBV10-3	-	TRBJ2-7	TGTGCCATCAGTGAGAGGGGGACGGACGAGCAGTACTTC	CAISERGTDEQYF
-	TRBV24-1	-	TRBJ1-1	TGTGCCACCGCAAGGGACGAGTGGAACACTGAAGCTTTCTTT	CATARDEWNTEAFF
-	TRBV9	-	TRBJ2-2	TGTGCCAGCAGCCCGGAGGGGGAGCTGTTTTTT	CASSPEGELFF
-	TRBV20-1	-	TRBJ2-7	TGCAGTGCTAGAGATTCCAGGACACCAGAGCAGTACTTC	CSARDSRTPEQYF
-	TRBV7-9	-	TRBJ2-5	TGTGCCAGCAGCTTAGGGACGGAGACCCAGTACTTC	CASSLGTETQYF
TRBD1	TRBV5-8	-	TRBJ1-6	TGTGCCAGCAGGGGACAGGGATGGTATCCCCTCCACTTT	CASRGQGWYPLHF
-	TRBV5-5	many	TRBJ1-2	TGTGCCAGCAGCTTGGCCGGGGCGATCGCTAACTATGGCTACACCTTC	CASSLAGAIANYGYTF
-	TRBV14	-	TRBJ2-2	TGTGCCAGCAGCCAAGATGACCGGGACAAGAACACCGGGGAGCTGTTTTTT	CASSQDDRDKNTGELFF
-	TRBV19	-	TRBJ2-3	TGTGCCAGTGGGGATACGCAGTATTTT	CASGDTQYF
-	TRBV5-1	many	TRBJ2-7	TGCGCCAGCAGCTTTTACGGAACCTACGAGCAGTACTTC	CASSFYGTYEQYF
-	TRBV6-1	-	TRBJ1-5	TGTGCCACCTCTGGGGCCCTCCAAGGCAATCAGCCCCAGCATTTT	CATSGALQGNQPQHF
-	TRBV6-5	many	TRBJ2-7	TGTGCCAGCAGTTACTCGGGCCAGGGTTCCTCCTACGAGCAGTACTTC	CASSYSGQGSSYEQYF
-	TRBV19	-	TRBJ1-2	TGTGCCAGCTACTCGGAACAGCTTAACTATGGCTACACCTTC	CASYSEQLNYGYTF
-	TRBV5-1	once	TRBJ2-1	TGCGCCAGCAGCTCCCGGCAGGGAGCGTACAATGAGCAGTTCTTC	CASSSRQGAYNEQFF
-	TRBV20-1	many	TRBJ1-1	TGCAGTGCTAGGCGAGGGGGTTGGTCTGAAGCTTTCTTT	CSARRGGWSEAFF
-	TRBV5-4	-	TRBJ2-7	TGTGCCAGCAGCTTGGCCGTGGCCACGACCGCCGAGCAGTACTTC	CASSLAVATTAEQYF